A few counts support the clone carrying this T cell receptor beta chain. The record originates from a study of blood T cell repertoires in COVID-19. Study-level information: The cDNA or gDNA used as material had been derived from T cells, B-cell-depleted T cells, or PBMCs.

The CDR3 has 15 amino acids. The germline V and J ends were trimmed by 6 bases and 3 bases, with 17 bases remaining between them. Germline CDR1 is MNHEY and CDR2 is SMNVEV (reference sequence). As handled by the study authors: It was from reference gene primer amplification that nucleated cell counts were estimated. TCRdb's table, derived via immunoSEQ multiplex PCR, lists solely in-frame clones and lacks some. That table is the source of V, J and clone size, and D and trimming were worked out from the DNA. Among around 200,000 clones listed, 70% to 90% were seen once. The source is a woman aged 18-29 years who had recovered from COVID-19. The chain is built from TRBV27 and TRBJ1-2; TRBD1 is a possible D gene (5 bases). Sample: peripheral blood. DNA for the CDR3: TGTGCCAGCAGCCTTACTCCGGCGGGGCACTATGGCTACACCTTC. The encoded protein is CASSLTPAGHYGYTF.